The 13 T cell receptor beta chains in this list originate from one sample, sequenced in a study of shared clonotypes between healthy human individuals. Profiled with immunoSEQ multiplex PCR; TCRdb holds only in-frame clones, not every one. This table has some 2.1 million clones, 90% to 95% appearing once. Sequenced input: naive CD4+ T cells sorted from blood. Stated subset: CD45RA+ positively selected. The origin of the receptors is a man aged 18 to 29 in good health.

This chain uses TRBV6-6 with TRBJ1-6; D call uncertain. The germline V and J ends were trimmed by 6 bases and 1 base, with 10 bases remaining between them. CDR1 and CDR2 from the germline V gene are MNHNY and SVGAGI (reference sequence). This CDR3 has 15 amino acids. The CDR3: CASSPLASYNSPLHF. The CDR3 DNA is TGTGCCAGCAGCCCCCTCGCGTCCTATAATTCACCCCTCCACTTT.

The chain uses TRBV7-2 and TRBJ2-3; weak D call: TRBD2 (6 bases). Germline V gene data show CDR1 as SGHTA and CDR2 as FQGNSA. V was cut by 8 bases and J by 2 bases, with 20 bases left in between. The CDR3 has 16 amino acids. The CDR3 loop is CASGSGGRAHTDTQYF. The CDR3, as DNA: TGTGCCAGCGGTTCCGGAGGGCGGGCGCACACAGATACGCAGTATTTT.

The gene calls are TRBV2 and TRBJ2-2, with 9 bases lining up with TRBD2. V lost 4 bases and J lost 2; bases outside the gene matches: 14. The CDR3 extends over 19 amino acids. CDR1 is SNHLY and CDR2 is FYNNEI in the germline V gene. DNA for the CDR3: TGTGCCAGCAGTGCGAATAGCGGGGGAAATAAGGGTAACACCGGGGAGCTGTTTTTT. It specifies CASSANSGGNKGNTGELFF.

This clone has only a few counts. Other DNA sequences of this sample code for an identical CDR3. This sequence joins TRBV10-3 and TRBJ2-1, with 11 bases identical to TRBD2. The CDR3 spans 14 residues. V lost 8 bases and J lost 4; bases outside the gene matches: 4. CDR1 is ENHRY, CDR2 SYGVKD, per germline. CDR3 sequence: CAISGTSGYNEQFF. The DNA for the CDR3 is TGTGCCATCTCCGGGACTAGCGGTTACAATGAGCAGTTCTTC.

This sequence joins TRBV4-1 and TRBJ1-5; no reliable D call. The length of the CDR3 is 15 residues. Germline CDR1 MGHRA, CDR2 YSYEKL. The V end was cut by 1 base, the J end by 2 bases, with 9 bases between. CDR3 in DNA: TGCGCCAGCAGCCAAGGTGACCAGGGCAATCAGCCCCAGCATTTT. Its protein is CASSQGDQGNQPQHF.

The rearrangement uses TRBV29-1 and TRBJ1-1, with no clear D. Per germline, CDR1 SQVTM and CDR2 ANQGSEA. V lost 2 bases to trimming and J lost 0 bases, with 16 bases between them. This CDR3 region has 16 residues. The CDR3 coding sequence is TGCAGCGTTGAAAAGTCGTGGTTTAGTCTGAACACTGAAGCTTTCTTT. This gives the protein CSVEKSWFSLNTEAFF.

A note on this clone: Other DNA sequences in the sample encode the same CDR3. The chain links TRBV9 to TRBJ2-5; D is uncertain. CDR1 and CDR2 from the germline V gene are SGDLS and YYNGEE. The CDR3 consists of 14 residues. The V gene lost 0 bases and the J gene lost 4 bases, with 10 bases spanning the gap. CDR3 nucleotides: TGTGCCAGCAGCGTAGGTACCCGTCCAGAGACCCAGTACTTC. Protein sequence: CASSVGTRPETQYF. Drawing the rest from reference TRBV9 and TRBJ2-5, the complete variable domain is DSGVTQTPKHLITATGQRVTLRCSPRSGDLSVYWYQQSLDQGLQFLIQYYNGEERAKGNILERFSAQQFPDLHSELNLSSLELGDSALYFCASSVGTRPETQYFGPGTRLLVL.

In this sample, this clone turned up a few times. This specimen includes other DNA sequences encoding the same CDR3. The chain uses TRBV5-1 and TRBJ1-1; D not resolved. There are 13 residues in the CDR3. CDR1 is SGHRS, CDR2 YFSETQ, per germline. V gave up 2 bases and J gave up 1 base, with 6 bases separating them. In nucleotides, the CDR3 is TGCGCCAGCAGCTTAAGACAGAACACTGAAGCTTTCTTT. This sequence encodes CASSLRQNTEAFF.

The chain couples TRBV4-1 to TRBJ2-7; TRBD2 matches at 14 bases. CDR3 length: 19 amino acids. The germline CDR1 and CDR2 sequences are MGHRA and YSYEKL. Trimming took 1 base from V and 4 from J; bases not matched to a gene: 12. The CDR3 sequence: CASSQAQTSGRAAVYEQYF. CDR3 nucleotides: TGCGCCAGCAGCCAAGCCCAGACTAGCGGGAGGGCCGCTGTGTACGAGCAGTACTTC.

The chain uses TRBV14 and TRBJ2-7; D possibly corresponds to TRBD2 (6 bases). This CDR3 is 15 amino acids long. V was shortened by 4 bases and J by 2 bases, with 15 bases between the two germline ends. The germline V gene has CDR1 SGHDN and CDR2 FVKESK. CDR3: CASSRAGTGTYEQYF. The CDR3 nucleotides read TGTGCCAGCAGCCGCGCCGGGACTGGGACCTACGAGCAGTACTTC.

In this sample, this clone turned up once. This chain connects TRBV27 to TRBJ1-2; D is unresolved. Germline-derived CDR1 and CDR2 are MNHEY and SMNVEV (reference sequence). Trimming removed 0 bases from V and 2 bases from J, with 7 bases in between. The CDR3 loop spans 14 amino acids. The CDR3 here is CASSLSFGNYGYTF. Written as DNA, the CDR3 is TGTGCCAGCAGTTTATCTTTCGGGAACTATGGCTACACCTTC.

The J gene is TRBJ2-1, the V gene TRBV7-9; no reliable D call. This CDR3 region has 15 residues. V lost 1 base and J 7 bases, leaving 14 bases between the germline ends. Germline V gene sequence: CDR1 SEHNR, CDR2 FQNEAQ (reference sequence). The CDR3 spells CASSLGLGEGNEQFF. CDR3 DNA sequence: TGTGCCAGCAGCTTAGGGCTAGGTGAAGGGAATGAGCAGTTCTTC. Together with reference TRBV7-9 and TRBJ2-1, the CDR3 gives the full variable domain: DTGVSQNPRHKITKRGQNVTFRCDPISEHNRLYWYRQTLGQGPEFLTYFQNEAQLEKSRLLSDRFSAERPKGSFSTLEIQRTEQGDSAMYLCASSLGLGEGNEQFFGPGTRLTVL.

V usage is TRBV25-1 and J usage is TRBJ2-7, with 7 positions matching TRBD2. Trimming took 2 bases from V and 7 from J; bases not matched to a gene: 11. The CDR3 loop spans 15 amino acids. Germline loops: CDR1 MGHDK, CDR2 SYGVNS. CDR3: CASSEPPGEGGEQYF. DNA for the CDR3: TGTGCCAGCAGTGAACCTCCGGGGGAGGGCGGGGAGCAGTACTTC.